This passage covers 13 T cell receptor beta chains from one sample sequenced in a study of CD8 T cells in ankylosing spondylitis. TCRdb re-derived calls from the 5' RACE reads in MiXCR, one entry per CDR3 protein. The sample lists under 300,000 distinct CDR3 sequences; about 10% were seen once. The material sequenced was blood, either unsorted or a sorted T cell fraction (not recorded which). The receptors here all came from a male donor with ankylosing spondylitis or in good health (not recorded which).

This clonotype was observed many times. The genes are TRBV12-3 or TRBV12-4 and TRBJ2-3; D remains ambiguous. The CDR3 covers 15 residues. The V end lost 3 bases, the J end lost 2 bases, and 12 bases lay between the germline ends. CDR3 in amino acids: CASSFSGTDTDTQYF. CDR3 DNA: TGTGCCAGCAGTTTCTCCGGAACCGACACAGATACGCAGTATTTT.

This clonotype was recorded many times. The rearrangement joins TRBV27 to TRBJ2-7; D unclear. Germline CDR1 is MNHEY and CDR2 is SMNVEV (reference sequence). The ends were cut back, 2 bases at V and 4 bases at J, with 9 bases in the middle. This CDR3 is built from 13 residues. CDR3 in DNA: TGTGCCAGCAGTTTAGCATGGGGTTACGAGCAGTACTTC. This sequence encodes CASSLAWGYEQYF.

At least ten counts were recorded for this clonotype. The chain combines TRBV15 with TRBJ1-2, with 9 bases lining up with TRBD1. The CDR3 runs to 15 residues. Germline V CDR1 and CDR2: LNHNV, YYDKDF (reference sequence). V shed 6 bases, J shed 8 bases, and the junction held 13 bases outside the gene matches. The CDR3 DNA sequence: TGTGCCACCAGAATACTGCCAACAGGGGGCCGCGGCTACACCTTC. The encoded protein is CATRILPTGGRGYTF. Together with reference TRBV15 and TRBJ1-2, the CDR3 gives the full variable domain: DAMVIQNPRYQVTQFGKPVTLSCSQTLNHNVMYWYQQKSSQAPKLLFHYYDKDFNNEADTPDNFQSRRPNTSFCFLDIRSPGLGDTAMYLCATRILPTGGRGYTFGSGTRLTVV.

This clonotype turned up a few times. The chain is built from TRBV11-2 and TRBJ2-5, with D possibly matching TRBD1 (6 bases). V lost 1 base to trimming and J lost 4 bases, with 10 bases between them. The CDR3 length is 14 residues. Germline-derived CDR1 and CDR2 are SGHAT and FQNNGV. The DNA for the CDR3 is TGTGCCAGCAGCTTAGGCAGGGGCGGAGAGACCCAGTACTTC. This codes for CASSLGRGGETQYF.

This clonotype was recorded at least ten times. The V call is TRBV20-1, the J call TRBJ1-2; D is undetermined. Trimming stripped 3 bases from V and 7 bases from J, with 21 bases between. The CDR3 spans 15 residues. Germline V CDR1 and CDR2: DFQATT, SNEGSKA (reference sequence). The CDR3 bases are TGCAGTGCTAGTGAACCTACTTGGGGTTGGGGTGGCTACACCTTC. Its translation is CSASEPTWGWGGYTF.

This clonotype has a count of ten or more. The V call is TRBV5-1, the J call TRBJ2-3; 8 nucleotides align to TRBD1. Trimming at V came to 4 bases and at J to 4 bases, leaving 5 bases not matched to a gene. The CDR3 totals 14 residues. Looked up from germline, CDR1 is SGHRS and CDR2 is YFSETQ. CDR3 residues: CASSGGQGSDTQYF. The CDR3 DNA follows: TGCGCCAGCAGCGGAGGACAGGGATCAGATACGCAGTATTTT.

In its sample, this clonotype was seen many times. The rearrangement joins TRBV24-1 to TRBJ2-3; 12 bases map to TRBD2. This CDR3 contains 14 residues. Germline V CDR1 and CDR2: KGHDR, SFDVKD. Germline trimming cut 4 bases from V and 6 bases from J; bases unmatched to any gene: 1. CDR3 sequence (DNA): TGTGCCACCAGTGACACTAGCGGGAGGGATACGCAGTATTTT. Translated: CATSDTSGRDTQYF.

This clonotype was seen many times. The chain carries TRBV11-1 and TRBJ2-1; D gene unclear. The CDR3 has 18 residues. V lost 1 base and J 0 bases, leaving 16 bases between the germline ends. Germline V gene sequence: CDR1 SGHAT, CDR2 FQDESV (reference sequence). The CDR3, as DNA: TGTGCCAGCAGCTTAGTAGGCACGGTTAATAACTCCTACAATGAGCAGTTCTTC. Translated, it gives CASSLVGTVNNSYNEQFF.

This clonotype was recorded at least ten times. The genes are TRBV5-4 and TRBJ1-6; D call uncertain. The ends were cut back, 0 bases at V and 12 bases at J, with 7 bases in the middle. Looked up from germline, CDR1 is SGHNT and CDR2 is YYREEE (reference sequence). The CDR3 runs to 12 residues. The CDR3 sequence: CASSLDPGPLHF. The CDR3 region has the DNA TGTGCCAGCAGCTTGGACCCGGGACCCCTCCACTTT.

This clonotype was recorded at least ten times. The chain employs TRBV29-1 and TRBJ2-7, with TRBD2 as a possible D gene (6 bases). The germline V gene has CDR1 SQVTM and CDR2 ANQGSEA. Trimming pared 4 bases from V and 0 bases from J, leaving 7 bases between. The CDR3 runs 12 residues. CDR3 nucleotide sequence: TGCAGCGTTGCTAGCGACTCCTACGAGCAGTACTTC. This sequence encodes CSVASDSYEQYF.

This clonotype was seen ten or more times. The gene calls are TRBV5-1 and TRBJ2-1, with TRBD2 matching over 10 bases. The CDR3 length is 18 residues. Germline trimming cut 3 bases from V and 0 bases from J; bases unmatched to any gene: 9. Looked up from germline, CDR1 is SGHRS and CDR2 is YFSETQ. The CDR3 region is CASSYPGLASDSYNEQFF. DNA for the CDR3: TGCGCCAGCAGCTACCCGGGACTAGCGTCGGACTCCTACAATGAGCAGTTCTTC.

This clonotype has ten or more counts. V and J are TRBV20-1 and TRBJ2-7; 11 nucleotides line up with TRBD2. Germline trimming cut 7 bases from V and 6 bases from J; bases unmatched to any gene: 14. The CDR3 sequence is 15 residues long. Germline V gives CDR1 DFQATT, CDR2 SNEGSKA (reference sequence). CDR3 amino acids: CSGQGGTSGRGEQYF. The CDR3 nucleotides are TGCAGTGGCCAGGGCGGTACTAGCGGGAGAGGCGAGCAGTACTTC.

DNA for the CDR3: TGCAGTGCTAGCCAGGGGGTCCAAGAGACCCAGTACTTC. It is translated as CSASQGVQETQYF. The chain links TRBV20-1 to TRBJ2-5, with 7 positions matching TRBD1. Germline V gene lookup returns CDR1 DFQATT and CDR2 SNEGSKA (reference sequence). V lost 3 bases and J lost 1; bases outside the gene matches: 2. The length of the CDR3 is 13 residues.